The present T cell receptor beta chain was sequenced within a study of Ad26.COV2.S vaccination and SARS-CoV-2 variants. V shed 7 bases and J shed 4 bases, with 16 bases lying between them. CDR3 length: 14 amino acids. Germline CDR1 reads MDHEN; CDR2 reads SYDVKM. Libraries were prepared by immunoSEQ multiplex PCR; TCRdb keeps only in-frame clonotypes and omits some of them. The sample has about 410,000 clones; roughly 90% are singletons. This sample's treatment: 15 to 20 received Ad26.COV2.S at low or high dose, single or two shots; about 5 received placebo; per-sample allocation not given. Specimens were obtained on day 63 following the first vaccine or placebo injection.

The chain recombines TRBV28 with TRBJ1-2; perhaps TRBD1 as D (5 bases). The sequence was collected from a person aged 18-65 years who received the Ad26.COV2.S COVID-19 vaccine or a placebo. The sequences come from peripheral blood, collected in a trial of Ad26.COV2.S vaccine versus placebo. For the CDR3, the DNA is TGTGCCAGCATAGGAGGGGCAGACGGCTATGGCTACACCTTC. This sequence encodes CASIGGADGYGYTF.